This entry concerns a single TCR beta chain. Its specificity is unknown. CDR1 is SGHAT and CDR2 is FQNNGV in the germline V gene. The CDR3 sequence is 15 residues long. J gave up 5 bases and V 2 bases, and 8 bases lay outside the gene matches. The data were obtained in a study of shared clonotypes between healthy human individuals. The repertoire was sequenced with immunoSEQ multiplex PCR; TCRdb's copy has only in-frame clones and lacks some. This table holds roughly 700,000 clones, roughly 70% found once. Study results and limitations: Sample collection involved blood only; tissue repertoires are likely different.

The sequenced sample consisted of memory CD4+ T cells sorted from blood. This sample's subset: CD45RA-negative fraction. The source is a woman in her thirties in good health. The chain uses TRBV11-2 and TRBJ1-2; 7 bases agree with TRBD1. The CDR3 DNA sequence: TGTGCCAGCAGCTTACGACAGGGATCTATATATGGCTACACCTTC. This encodes CASSLRQGSIYGYTF.